These 29 T cell receptor beta chains originate from one sample sequenced in a study of identical twins. TCRdb fed the 5' RACE reads into MiXCR, producing one record per CDR3 protein. This repertoire shows about 920,000 distinct CDR3 sequences, 9% to 15% found once; its top ten account for around 1.5%. These records were also assigned to another study, of yellow fever vaccine responses in identical twins.

Specimen: PBMCs. Receptor source: a woman between 18 and 29 years old in good health.

The sample holds a few counts of this clonotype. This chain joins TRBV6-1 and TRBJ2-1; possibly TRBD2 for D (6 bases). The V end lost 5 bases, the J end lost 0 bases, and 11 bases lay between the germline ends. There are 15 residues in the CDR3. The germline V gene has CDR1 MNHNS and CDR2 SASEGT. The CDR3 is CASSIADSSYNEQFF. In DNA, the CDR3 is TGTGCCAGCAGTATAGCGGATTCCTCCTACAATGAGCAGTTCTTC.

The chain combines TRBV6-5 with TRBJ1-5, with D hard to call. This CDR3 region has 14 residues. In germline, CDR1 is MNHEY, CDR2 SVGAGI. V lost 2 bases and J 7 bases, leaving 12 bases between the germline ends. Here the CDR3 reads CASSYEVRRQPQHF. CDR3 nucleotide sequence: TGTGCCAGCAGTTACGAGGTTAGAAGGCAGCCCCAGCATTTT.

The gene calls are TRBV29-1 and TRBJ2-1, with TRBD2 identical over 9 bases. Germline trimming cut 6 bases from V and 4 bases from J; bases unmatched to any gene: 10. Germline CDR1 SQVTM, CDR2 ANQGSEA. This CDR3 spans 15 amino acids. The CDR3 protein is CSVVGLARPYNEQFF. In nucleotides, the CDR3 is TGCAGCGTCGTTGGACTAGCGCGCCCTTACAATGAGCAGTTCTTC.

A few counts support this clonotype. This chain joins TRBV20-1 and TRBJ1-6; D ambiguous. Per the germline V gene, CDR1 is DFQATT and CDR2 is SNEGSKA (reference sequence). The CDR3 runs 13 residues. V dropped 2 bases and J dropped 6 bases, with 8 bases sitting between them. CDR3 amino acids: CSARNSVNSPLHF. DNA for the CDR3: TGCAGTGCTAGAAACAGTGTTAATTCACCCCTCCACTTT.

The chain is built from TRBV20-1 and TRBJ2-7; 9 bases match TRBD1. The CDR3 covers 16 residues. The trim removed 4 bases at V and 1 base at J, leaving 11 bases unmatched. The germline CDR1 and CDR2 sequences are DFQATT and SNEGSKA (reference sequence). In nucleotides, the CDR3 is TGCAGTGCTATGACCCGGGACAGGGTCTTATCCTACGAGCAGTACGTC. This translates into CSAMTRDRVLSYEQYV.

The V and J genes are TRBV20-1 and TRBJ1-1, with D perhaps matching TRBD1 (6 bases). V was cut by 5 bases and J by 1 base, with 17 bases left in between. Germline V lookup: CDR1 DFQATT, CDR2 SNEGSKA (reference sequence). The CDR3 is made up of 15 amino acids. The CDR3 DNA is TGCAGTGCTGGAACAACAGGGTTGTGGAACACTGAAGCTTTCTTT. Encoded protein: CSAGTTGLWNTEAFF.

This clonotype occurred a few times. The rearrangement uses TRBV7-9 and TRBJ2-2; D perhaps matches TRBD1 (6 bases). The V end was cut by 6 bases, the J end by 4 bases, with 12 bases between. CDR3 length equals 14 residues. The germline gives CDR1 SEHNR, CDR2 FQNEAQ (reference sequence). CDR3 in DNA: TGTGCCAGCAGGTCGGGACAAGCCACCGGGGAGCTGTTTTTT. Translating it yields CASRSGQATGELFF.

The chain uses TRBV11-3 and TRBJ2-3, with D perhaps TRBD1 (5 bases). This CDR3 has 12 amino acids. Germline-derived CDR1 and CDR2 are SGHNT and YENEEA. V was cut by 5 bases and J by 14 bases, with 17 bases left in between. The CDR3 bases are TGTGCCAGCAGCCCGCCGACAGACCGTAGGTATTTT. It specifies CASSPPTDRRYF.

A few counts support this clonotype. This sequence joins TRBV29-1 and TRBJ2-1, with 7 bases fitting TRBD2. The V segment lost 1 base and the J segment 0 bases; nucleotides outside the gene matches: 6. Germline assignment: CDR1 SQVTM and CDR2 ANQGSEA. The CDR3 is made up of 16 amino acids. CDR3 protein: CSVEGLADGSYNEQFF. The CDR3 region has the DNA TGCAGCGTTGAAGGACTAGCCGATGGCTCCTACAATGAGCAGTTCTTC.

V is TRBV10-3 and J is TRBJ2-7, with a possible D match to TRBD2 (5 bases). The V gene's germline CDR1 is ENHRY and CDR2 SYGVKD. There are 13 residues in the CDR3. Trimming left V 7 bases short and J 2 bases short, with 12 bases between. For the CDR3, the DNA is TGTGCCATCAACCGAGGGTATCCCTACGAGCAGTACTTC. Its protein is CAINRGYPYEQYF.

The CDR3 region has the DNA TGTGCCAGCAGTTTTCGTAGACAGGACGAGCAGTACTTC. This codes for CASSFRRQDEQYF. This chain links TRBV27 with TRBJ2-7, with D maybe TRBD1 (6 bases). The V gene lost 3 bases and the J gene lost 5 bases, with 11 bases spanning the gap. Germline lookup yields CDR1 MNHEY and CDR2 SMNVEV (reference sequence). The CDR3 consists of 13 residues.

The chain carries TRBV20-1 and TRBJ2-1; 11 nucleotides align to TRBD2. This CDR3 region has 15 residues. Looked up from germline, CDR1 is DFQATT and CDR2 is SNEGSKA (reference sequence). V trimming: 6 bases; J trimming: 7 bases; junction bases outside the gene matches: 11. In nucleotides, the CDR3 is TGCAGTGCAAGTTACGTAGCGGGAGGGAGAAATGAGCAGTTCTTC. This gives the protein CSASYVAGGRNEQFF.

The chain has TRBV7-9 and TRBJ2-5; 8 bases align to TRBD1. This CDR3 region has 15 residues. Germline V gene sequence: CDR1 SEHNR, CDR2 FQNEAQ (reference sequence). V gave up 4 bases and J gave up 5 bases; unmatched junction bases: 9. The CDR3 reads CASSSTTGVEETQYF. The CDR3 region has the DNA TGTGCCAGCAGCTCCACGACAGGGGTGGAGGAGACCCAGTACTTC. Using reference TRBV7-9 and TRBJ2-5 for the parts outside the CDR3, the full variable domain is DTGVSQNPRHKITKRGQNVTFRCDPISEHNRLYWYRQTLGQGPEFLTYFQNEAQLEKSRLLSDRFSAERPKGSFSTLEIQRTEQGDSAMYLCASSSTTGVEETQYFGPGTRLLVL.

The rearrangement uses TRBV10-3 and TRBJ2-5, with D perhaps matching TRBD1 (7 bases). The germline CDR1 and CDR2 sequences are ENHRY and SYGVKD. The CDR3 runs to 13 residues. Between the trimmed V and J ends, which lost 6 bases and 5 bases, there was a span of 13 bases. CDR3 bases: TGTGCCATCAGATCCCCAGGGGGGGAGACCCAGTACTTC. Its protein product is CAIRSPGGETQYF.

This chain links TRBV2 with TRBJ2-3, with a tentative D call TRBD1 (7 bases). Trimming took off 11 bases at V and 2 bases at J, with 14 bases between the two ends. This CDR3 is 13 amino acids long. Germline V gives CDR1 SNHLY, CDR2 FYNNEI. This chain's CDR3 is CACDREDTDTQYF. The CDR3 DNA reads as TGTGCCTGCGACAGGGAGGACACAGATACGCAGTATTTT.

This clonotype was counted ten times or more. The chain has TRBV29-1 and TRBJ2-2; perhaps TRBD1 as D (5 bases). The ends were cut back, 7 bases at V and 2 bases at J, with 14 bases in the middle. CDR1 and CDR2 (germline): SQVTM, ANQGSEA. The CDR3 has 14 residues. This chain's CDR3 is CSAKGQANTGELFF. Here the CDR3 DNA reads TGCAGCGCAAAAGGACAAGCTAACACCGGGGAGCTGTTTTTT.

In its sample, this clonotype was seen a few times. The chain uses TRBV6-5 and TRBJ2-7; D is possibly TRBD1 (6 bases). This CDR3 comprises 13 residues. Germline V gene data show CDR1 as MNHEY and CDR2 as SVGAGI. Trimming removed 4 bases at V and 5 bases at J, with 12 bases between. The DNA of the CDR3 is TGTGCCAGCAGTTCGAACAGGGACCACGAGCAGTACGTC. This encodes CASSSNRDHEQYV.

The chain recombines TRBV6-5 with TRBJ2-7; the D gene is possibly TRBD1 (5 bases). This CDR3 has 15 amino acids. The germline V gene has CDR1 MNHEY and CDR2 SVGAGI. V was cut by 4 bases and J by 7 bases, with 20 bases left in between. The chain's CDR3 is CASSLRTTGPGEQYV. The CDR3 bases are TGTGCCAGCAGTTTACGAACCACAGGACCCGGGGAGCAGTACGTC.

This clonotype was recorded many times. This rearrangement joins TRBV28 to TRBJ2-1; 10 nucleotides match TRBD2. CDR1 and CDR2 (germline): MDHEN, SYDVKM. The CDR3 contains 15 residues. The J segment lost 5 bases and the V segment lost 5 bases, leaving 6 bases of the junction unmatched. The CDR3 here is CASSVLAGENNEQFF. CDR3 DNA: TGTGCCAGCAGTGTCCTAGCGGGAGAGAACAATGAGCAGTTCTTC.

This clonotype appeared a few times. The chain joins TRBV12-3 or TRBV12-4 to TRBJ2-1, with 11 bases that match TRBD2. V lost 0 bases and J lost 7; bases outside the gene matches: 8. The CDR3 is made up of 17 amino acids. CDR3 amino acids: CASSLATASGGFNEQFF. Here the CDR3 DNA reads TGTGCCAGCAGTTTAGCGACTGCTAGCGGGGGGTTTAATGAGCAGTTCTTC.

The chain is built from TRBV10-3 and TRBJ1-1; 10 nucleotides line up with TRBD1. Per the germline V gene, CDR1 is ENHRY and CDR2 is SYGVKD. V shed 4 bases, J shed 1 base, and the junction held 0 bases outside the gene matches. The CDR3 runs 14 residues. For the CDR3, the DNA is TGTGCCATCAGTGGGGACAGGGGGAACACTGAAGCTTTCTTT. It codes for CAISGDRGNTEAFF.

The rearrangement joins TRBV6-2 or TRBV6-3 to TRBJ2-7; 10 bases are shared with TRBD1. Germline lookup yields CDR1 MNHEY and CDR2 SVGEGT. Trimming took 6 bases from V and 6 from J; bases not matched to a gene: 8. CDR3 size: 14 residues. CDR3: CASREGTGAGEQYF. CDR3 nucleotide sequence: TGTGCCAGCAGGGAAGGGACAGGGGCTGGCGAGCAGTACTTC.

This clonotype was found a few times. CDR3 region: CASSLGFGNTIYF. The DNA of the CDR3 is TGTGCCAGCAGCCTAGGGTTCGGAAACACCATATATTTT. This rearrangement joins TRBV3-1 to TRBJ1-3; D is ambiguous. Trimming removed 4 bases from V and 4 bases from J, with 8 bases in between. This CDR3 has 13 residues. CDR1 LGHDT and CDR2 YNNKEL come from the germline V gene (reference sequence).

The chain links TRBV9 to TRBJ1-1; a weak D match, TRBD1 (5 bases). The V gene's germline CDR1 is SGDLS and CDR2 YYNGEE. With 2 bases removed from V and 3 bases from J, the gap between germline ends came to 14 bases. The CDR3 loop spans 15 amino acids. CDR3 protein: CASSVSAGLYTEAFF. CDR3 nucleotide sequence: TGTGCCAGCAGCGTCTCGGCAGGGCTGTACACTGAAGCTTTCTTT. Full variable domain (rest looked up from reference TRBV9 and TRBJ1-1): DSGVTQTPKHLITATGQRVTLRCSPRSGDLSVYWYQQSLDQGLQFLIQYYNGEERAKGNILERFSAQQFPDLHSELNLSSLELGDSALYFCASSVSAGLYTEAFFGQGTRLTVV.

The CDR3 bases are TGTGCCAGCAGATATTACCGACAGGGGCGTTCGGGTAACACCGGGGAGCTGTTTTTT. Encoded protein: CASRYYRQGRSGNTGELFF. The rearrangement links TRBV11-2 to TRBJ2-2; TRBD1 aligns across 8 bases. The trim removed 6 bases at V and 2 bases at J, leaving 17 bases unmatched. CDR1 and CDR2 from the germline V gene are SGHAT and FQNNGV. CDR3 length: 19 residues.

V is TRBV18 and J is TRBJ2-5; D remains unclear. V shed 2 bases and J shed 7 bases, with 17 bases lying between them. The CDR3 has 15 residues. The germline V gene has CDR1 KGHSH and CDR2 LQKENI. Written as DNA, the CDR3 is TGTGCCAGCTCACCAAAAGACGGTGAAAGACGGACCCAGTACTTC. Encoded protein: CASSPKDGERRTQYF. Full variable domain (outside the CDR3, taken from reference TRBV18 and TRBJ2-5): NAGVMQNPRHLVRRRGQEARLRCSPMKGHSHVYWYRQLPEEGLKFMVYLQKENIIDESGMPKERFSAEFPKEGPSILRIQQVVRGDSAAYFCASSPKDGERRTQYFGPGTRLLVL.

V is TRBV4-2 and J is TRBJ1-5, with 9 bases fitting TRBD1. The junction had 11 bases not matched to a gene; V was cut back by 1 base and J by 7 bases. This CDR3 has 17 residues. The germline CDR1 and CDR2 sequences are LGHNA and YNFKEQ. CDR3 nucleotide sequence: TGTGCCAGCAGCCAAGGGGTCATAGGACAGGGGTCCCAGCCCCAGCATTTT. Translated, it gives CASSQGVIGQGSQPQHF.

In its sample, this clonotype was seen a few times. The chain recombines TRBV7-2 with TRBJ2-3, with TRBD2 matching 9 bases. Trimming cost V 3 bases and J 4 bases; bases outside gene matches: 11. The CDR3 covers 17 residues. Germline V lookup: CDR1 SGHTA, CDR2 FQGNSA. The CDR3 reads CASSFTGAGGPSDTQYF. The CDR3 DNA reads as TGTGCCAGCAGCTTCACCGGCGCGGGAGGGCCATCAGATACGCAGTATTTT.

The rearrangement uses TRBV14 and TRBJ2-3, with 10 bases lining up with TRBD2. CDR1 and CDR2 (germline): SGHDN, FVKESK. This CDR3 spans 16 amino acids. The V segment lost 1 base and the J segment 6 bases; nucleotides outside the gene matches: 7. The CDR3 protein is CASSQAASGRYDTQYF. CDR3 nucleotide sequence: TGTGCCAGCAGCCAAGCGGCTAGCGGGAGATATGATACGCAGTATTTT.